This entry concerns a single TCR beta chain. Its antigen remains unknown. Primers: 60 Vbeta forward and 13 Jbeta reverse. This table comes from immunoSEQ multiplex PCR, and its TCRdb copy is limited to in-frame clones, with some not included. The profile covers about 150,000 clones, with around two thirds appearing a single time and less than 2% taken by the ten largest. The data derive from a study of cytomegalovirus exposure and HLA in healthy donors. Whole-study results and caveats: Clonal expansion was found to be greater in HLA-associated TCR beta chains than in equally common others in a later analysis. The study designated around 150 TCR beta chains cytomegalovirus-associated.

Germline V gene lookup returns CDR1 LGHNT and CDR2 FRNRAP. Trimming removed 5 bases from V and 6 bases from J; junction bases left unmatched: 10. There are 16 residues in the CDR3. Material for sequencing was PBMCs. The TCR was taken from a male donor in good health and CMV-seronegative. The rearrangement uses TRBV12-5 and TRBJ2-1; 10 bases map to TRBD2. CDR3 amino acids: CASGLQAGGIPNEQFF. In DNA form, the CDR3 reads TGTGCTAGTGGTCTACAAGCGGGGGGGATTCCCAATGAGCAGTTCTTC.